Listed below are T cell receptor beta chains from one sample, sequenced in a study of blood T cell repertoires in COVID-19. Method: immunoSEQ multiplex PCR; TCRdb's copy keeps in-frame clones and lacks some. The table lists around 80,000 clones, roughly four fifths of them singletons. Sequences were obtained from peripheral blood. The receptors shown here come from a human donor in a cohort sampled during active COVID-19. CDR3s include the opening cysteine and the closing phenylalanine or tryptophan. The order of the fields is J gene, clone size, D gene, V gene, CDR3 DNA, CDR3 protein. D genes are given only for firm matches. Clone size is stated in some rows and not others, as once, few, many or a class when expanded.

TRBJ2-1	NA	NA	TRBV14	TGTGCCAGCAGCTTTTCTCAGGGTGAGCAGTTCTTC	CASSFSQGEQFF
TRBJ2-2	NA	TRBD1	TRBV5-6	TGTGCCAGCAGCTTCCGGGACAGGGGCCCAGGGCGGTCCGGGGAGCTGTTTTTT	CASSFRDRGPGRSGELFF
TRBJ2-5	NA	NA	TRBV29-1	TGCAGCGGGGTAAGAGGGTACCAAGAGACCCAGTACTTC	CSGVRGYQETQYF
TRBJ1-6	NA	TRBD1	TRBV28	TGTGCCAGCAGTTTTTCCGTCCCGGGACAGGCTTATCAAAATTCACCCCTCCACTTT	CASSFSVPGQAYQNSPLHF
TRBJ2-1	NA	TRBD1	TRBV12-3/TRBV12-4	TGTGCCAATGGGGGACAGGATAGGGGTGAGCAGTTCTTC	CANGGQDRGEQFF
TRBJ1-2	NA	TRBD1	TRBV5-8	TGTGCCAGCAGCTTCGGACAGGTTGGCTATGGCTACACCTTC	CASSFGQVGYGYTF
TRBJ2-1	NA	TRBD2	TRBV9	TGTGCCAGCAGCGTAGGCGGACTAGCGGGGCCCGTTTTATACAATGAGCAGTTCTTC	CASSVGGLAGPVLYNEQFF
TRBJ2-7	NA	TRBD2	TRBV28	TGTGCCAGCAGTTCGCTAGCGGGAGGGCGGGTGCAGTACTTC	CASSSLAGGRVQYF
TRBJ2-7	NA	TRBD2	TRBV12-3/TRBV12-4	TGTGCCAGCAGCTCTCGCGGGGGGGACGAGCAGTACTTC	CASSSRGGDEQYF
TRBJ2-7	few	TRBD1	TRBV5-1	TGCGCCAGCAGCTCGGGACAGGGATACGAGCAGTACTTC	CASSSGQGYEQYF
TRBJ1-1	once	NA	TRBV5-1	TGCGCCAGCAGCTTTGACAGTTATATCGAAGCTTTCTTT	CASSFDSYIEAFF
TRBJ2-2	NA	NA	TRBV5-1	TGCGCCAGCTCATTACGAGCGGCAGGGAACACCGGGGAGCTGTTTTTT	CASSLRAAGNTGELFF
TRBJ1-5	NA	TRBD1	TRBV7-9	TGTGCCAGCAGCCCCATGTCGGGACAGGCCAGCAATCAGCCCCAGCATTTT	CASSPMSGQASNQPQHF
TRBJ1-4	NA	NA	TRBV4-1	TGCGCCAGCAGCCAAGGCCTAAATGAAAAACTGTTTTTT	CASSQGLNEKLFF
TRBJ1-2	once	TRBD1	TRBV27	TGTGCCAGCAGCCTCCGGGACAGGGGGCTTGGGGGCTACACCTTC	CASSLRDRGLGGYTF
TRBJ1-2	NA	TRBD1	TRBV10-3	TGTGCCATCAGTGGGCAGGGGGCCCGACGCTACACCTTC	CAISGQGARRYTF
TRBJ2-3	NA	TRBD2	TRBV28	TGTGCCAGCAGTAGTCCTAGCGGGAGTTTGGGGCATACGCAGTATTTT	CASSSPSGSLGHTQYF
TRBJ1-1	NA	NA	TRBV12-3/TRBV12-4	TGTGCCAGCAATCAGGGGAACACTGAAGCTTTCTTT	CASNQGNTEAFF
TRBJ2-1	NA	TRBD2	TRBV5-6	TGTGCCAGCAGCCTAGGACTAGCGCTTGACAATGAGCAGTTCTTC	CASSLGLALDNEQFF
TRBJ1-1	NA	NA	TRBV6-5	TGTGCCAGCATCGACACGTTGAACACTGAAGCTTTCTTT	CASIDTLNTEAFF
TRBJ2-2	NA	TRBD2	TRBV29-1	TGCAGCGTTGGCGCTAGCGGGGCCACCGGGGAGCTGTTTTTT	CSVGASGATGELFF
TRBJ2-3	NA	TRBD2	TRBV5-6	TGTGCCAGCAGCTTGCTAGCGGGAGGTGCGGATACGCAGTATTTT	CASSLLAGGADTQYF
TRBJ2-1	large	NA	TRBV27	TGTGCCAGCAGTTCCCCCAGCGGTGAGCAGTTCTTC	CASSSPSGEQFF
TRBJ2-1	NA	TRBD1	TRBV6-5	TGTGCCAGCAGTTACGAGGGGGACAGGCGCTACAATGAGCAGTTCTTC	CASSYEGDRRYNEQFF
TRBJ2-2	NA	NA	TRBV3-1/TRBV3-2	TGTGCCAGCAGCCAACGCGCCGTGAACACCGGGGAGCTGTTTTTT	CASSQRAVNTGELFF
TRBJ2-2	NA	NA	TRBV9	TGTGCCAGCAGCGCCCGGAATGGACAGCCTAACACCGGGGAGCTGTTTTTT	CASSARNGQPNTGELFF
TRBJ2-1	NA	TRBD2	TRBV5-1	TGCGCCAGCAGCTTGGCACCGGGACTAGCTTCAAATGAGCAGTTCTTC	CASSLAPGLASNEQFF
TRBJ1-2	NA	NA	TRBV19	TGTGCCAGTAGACCCATCCCGGGAGGCTATGGCTACACCTTC	CASRPIPGGYGYTF
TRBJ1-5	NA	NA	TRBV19	TGTGCCAGCCGACAGAGCGAGGTCCGGCCCCAGCATTTT	CASRQSEVRPQHF
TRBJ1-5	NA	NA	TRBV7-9	TGTGCCAGCAGCCAGGATAGCAATCAGCCCCAGCATTTT	CASSQDSNQPQHF
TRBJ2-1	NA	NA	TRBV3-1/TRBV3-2	TGTGCCAGCAGCCAAAGGCAGGTAGCCTACAATGAGCAGTTCTTC	CASSQRQVAYNEQFF
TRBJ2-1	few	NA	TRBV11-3	TGTGCCAGCAGCTTGAGCTTAGAGTACTACAATGAGCAGTTCTTC	CASSLSLEYYNEQFF
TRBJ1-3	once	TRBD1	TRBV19	TGTGCCAGCACAGGGGGGATTCTTGGAAACACCATATATTTT	CASTGGILGNTIYF
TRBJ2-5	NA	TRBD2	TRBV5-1	TGCGCCAGCAGCTTGGAACTAGCGGGAGGGGAGACCCAGTACTTC	CASSLELAGGETQYF
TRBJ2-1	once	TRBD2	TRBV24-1	TGTGCCACCAGTCTTGGGACTAGCGGCACCAATGAGCAGTTCTTC	CATSLGTSGTNEQFF
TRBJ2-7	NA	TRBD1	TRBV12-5	TGTGCTAGTGGTTTCGGGGTAGTGACAGGGGTCTCCCGGTCCTACGAGCAGTACTTC	CASGFGVVTGVSRSYEQYF
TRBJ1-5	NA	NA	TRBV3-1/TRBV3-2	TGTGCCAGCAGCGCCAGGGGCGGCAATCAGCCCCAGCATTTT	CASSARGGNQPQHF